Detailed here is one T cell receptor beta chain. Investigators took roughly 10 milliliters of peripheral blood from every donor. This sample is part of a study of blood T cells in healthy people across ages. It was with a sample-barcoded 5' primer and a J-beta primer mix that a second PCR of roughly 7 to 11 cycles was run. Each CDR3 protein is one row after TCRdb ran MiXCR on the 5' RACE reads. The profile covers about 720,000 distinct CDR3 sequences, with about 20% appearing a single time and about 20% taken by the ten largest. The germline gives CDR1 SQVTM, CDR2 ANQGSEA. This CDR3 has 12 amino acids.

The clonotype was recovered from a man between 65 and 85 years old in good health. The chain employs TRBV29-1 and TRBJ2-5; D is possibly TRBD1 or TRBD2 (5 bases each). The DNA end favors TRBJ2-1, so the J call may be wrong. The sequenced material came from blood. CDR3 sequence: CSVDRGTSSQFF. As DNA, the CDR3 is TGCAGCGTTGATAGGGGAACTAGTTCGCAGTTCTTC.